Presented here are 4 T cell receptor beta chains from one specimen sequenced in a study of shared clonotypes between healthy human individuals. Some clones are missing from TCRdb's copy, which holds only in-frame ones; the method was immunoSEQ multiplex PCR. The sample consists of roughly 2 million clones, about 94% of them appearing once. The naive CD8 subset, CD45RO-negative cells positively selected for CCR7, excluded terminally differentiated effector memory CD45RA+ cells. Sequenced: naive CD8+ T cells sorted from blood. These receptors were taken from a man aged 18 to 29 in good health.

The chain combines TRBV9 with TRBJ2-2; D might be TRBD2 (5 bases). The V and J ends lost 3 bases and 1 base respectively, with 13 bases between them. This CDR3 spans 16 amino acids. Germline CDR1 is SGDLS and CDR2 is YYNGEE. In DNA form, the CDR3 reads TGTGCCAGCAGCGAGAGAGGGAGTGGGAACACCGGGGAGCTGTTTTTT. Encoded protein: CASSERGSGNTGELFF.

With regard to this clone: A much larger clone lies a single base off, so this may be a read error. The chain recombines TRBV7-8 with TRBJ2-2; D not resolved. This CDR3 has 11 residues. Deletions cut 0 bases from V and 7 bases from J, with 0 bases between. Per germline, CDR1 SGHVS and CDR2 FQNEAQ. The CDR3 is CASSLAGELFF. Written as DNA, the CDR3 is TGTGCCAGCAGCTTAGCCGGGGAGCTGTTTTTT.

The chain uses TRBV13 and TRBJ2-3, with TRBD2 matching 11 bases. J gave up 3 bases and V 4 bases, and 12 bases lay outside the gene matches. Germline V gives CDR1 PRHDT, CDR2 FYEKMQ (reference sequence). The CDR3 totals 18 residues. The chain's CDR3 is CASSSDLAGGPGTDTQYF. CDR3 DNA sequence: TGTGCCAGCAGCTCAGATTTAGCGGGAGGGCCGGGGACAGATACGCAGTATTTT. The whole variable domain, filled in from reference TRBV13 and TRBJ2-3, reads AAGVIQSPRHLIKEKRETATLKCYPIPRHDTVYWYQQGPGQDPQFLISFYEKMQSDKGSIPDRFSAQQFSDYHSELNMSSLELGDSALYFCASSSDLAGGPGTDTQYFGPGTRLTVL.

The chain carries TRBV9 and TRBJ2-3; D is undetermined. The V gene's germline CDR1 is SGDLS and CDR2 YYNGEE. Trimming took off 3 bases at V and 4 bases at J, with 12 bases between the two ends. CDR3 length: 14 residues. The CDR3 spells CASSAPQAPDTQYF. In DNA form, the CDR3 reads TGTGCCAGCAGCGCCCCCCAGGCCCCAGATACGCAGTATTTT.